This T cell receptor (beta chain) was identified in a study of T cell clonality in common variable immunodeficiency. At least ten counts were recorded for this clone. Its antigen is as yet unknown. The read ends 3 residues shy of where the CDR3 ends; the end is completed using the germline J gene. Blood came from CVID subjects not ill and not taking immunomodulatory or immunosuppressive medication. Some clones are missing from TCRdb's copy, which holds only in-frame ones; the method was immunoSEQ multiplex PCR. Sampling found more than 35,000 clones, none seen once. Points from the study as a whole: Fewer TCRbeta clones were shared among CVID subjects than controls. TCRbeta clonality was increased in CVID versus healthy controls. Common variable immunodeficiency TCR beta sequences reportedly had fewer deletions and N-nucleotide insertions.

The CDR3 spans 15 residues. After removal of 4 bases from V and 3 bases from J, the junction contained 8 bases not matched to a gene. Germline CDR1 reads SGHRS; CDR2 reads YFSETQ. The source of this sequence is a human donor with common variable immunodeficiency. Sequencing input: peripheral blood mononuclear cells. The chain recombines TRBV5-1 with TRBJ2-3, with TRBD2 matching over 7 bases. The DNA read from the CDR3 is TGCGCCAGCAGCCTACAATGGGGGGGAACAGATACG. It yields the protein CASSLQWGGTDT. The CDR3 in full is CASSLQWGGTDTQYF.